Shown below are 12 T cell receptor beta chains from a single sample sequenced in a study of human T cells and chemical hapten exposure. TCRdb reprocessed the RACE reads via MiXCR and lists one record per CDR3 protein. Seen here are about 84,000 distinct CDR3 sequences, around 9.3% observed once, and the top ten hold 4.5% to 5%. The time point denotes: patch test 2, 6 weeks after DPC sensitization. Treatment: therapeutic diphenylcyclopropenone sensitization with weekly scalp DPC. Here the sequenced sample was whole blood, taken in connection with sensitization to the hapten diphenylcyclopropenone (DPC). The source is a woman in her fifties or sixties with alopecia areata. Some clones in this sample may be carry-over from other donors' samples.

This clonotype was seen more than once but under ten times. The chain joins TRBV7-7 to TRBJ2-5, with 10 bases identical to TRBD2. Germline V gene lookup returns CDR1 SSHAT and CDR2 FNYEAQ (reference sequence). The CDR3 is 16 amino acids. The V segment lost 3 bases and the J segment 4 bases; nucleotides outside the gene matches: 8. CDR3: CASSFQASGSGETQYF. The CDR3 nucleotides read TGTGCCAGCAGCTTCCAGGCTAGCGGGAGCGGAGAGACCCAGTACTTC.

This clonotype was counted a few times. The CDR3 DNA sequence: TGTGCCAGCAGCTTGACAGTTGACACTGAAGCTTTCTTT. Protein product: CASSLTVDTEAFF. The J gene is TRBJ1-1, the V gene TRBV7-2; perhaps TRBD1 as D (5 bases). The CDR3 has 13 residues. Germline lookup yields CDR1 SGHTA and CDR2 FQGNSA. Trimming pared 3 bases from V and 3 bases from J, leaving 8 bases between.

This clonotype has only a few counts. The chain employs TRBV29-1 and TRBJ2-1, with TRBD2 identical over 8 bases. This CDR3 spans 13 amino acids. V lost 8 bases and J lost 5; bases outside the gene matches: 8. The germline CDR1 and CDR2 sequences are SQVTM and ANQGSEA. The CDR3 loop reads CSFGGEIHNEQFF. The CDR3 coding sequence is TGCAGCTTCGGGGGGGAGATTCACAATGAGCAGTTCTTC.

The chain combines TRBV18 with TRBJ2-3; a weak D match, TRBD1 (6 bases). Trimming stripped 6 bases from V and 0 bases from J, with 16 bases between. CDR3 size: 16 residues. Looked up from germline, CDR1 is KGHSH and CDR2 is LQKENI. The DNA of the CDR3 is TGTGCCAGCTCTCGGGGACACCGAACCAGCACAGATACGCAGTATTTT. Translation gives CASSRGHRTSTDTQYF.

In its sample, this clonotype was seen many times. CDR3 nucleotide sequence: TGTGCCAGCAGCTTAGCCGGGACTAGCGGGCAGGAGCAGTTCTTC. Protein: CASSLAGTSGQEQFF. The rearrangement links TRBV11-2 to TRBJ2-1; 12 positions agree with TRBD2. The trim removed 1 base at V and 10 bases at J, leaving 5 bases unmatched. The CDR3 extends over 15 amino acids. CDR1 and CDR2 (germline): SGHAT, FQNNGV.

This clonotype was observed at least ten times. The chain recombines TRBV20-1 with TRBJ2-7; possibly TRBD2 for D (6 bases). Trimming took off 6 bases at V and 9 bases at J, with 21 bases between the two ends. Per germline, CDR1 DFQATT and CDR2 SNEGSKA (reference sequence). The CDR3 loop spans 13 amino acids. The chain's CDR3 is CSASYGGIRGQYF. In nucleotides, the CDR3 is TGCAGTGCCTCTTATGGGGGGATACGAGGGCAGTACTTC.

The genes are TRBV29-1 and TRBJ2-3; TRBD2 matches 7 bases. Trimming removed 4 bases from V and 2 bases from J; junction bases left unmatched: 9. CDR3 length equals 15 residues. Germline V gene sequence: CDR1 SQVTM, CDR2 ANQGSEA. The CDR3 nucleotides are TGCAGCGTTGCGGGGCGGGGAGGGAACACAGATACGCAGTATTTT. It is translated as CSVAGRGGNTDTQYF.

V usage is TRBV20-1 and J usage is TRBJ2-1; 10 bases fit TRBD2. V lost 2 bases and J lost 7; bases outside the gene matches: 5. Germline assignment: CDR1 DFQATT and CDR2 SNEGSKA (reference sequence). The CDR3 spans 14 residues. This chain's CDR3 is CSARLAGDNNEQFF. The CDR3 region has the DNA TGCAGTGCTAGACTAGCGGGAGATAATAATGAGCAGTTCTTC.

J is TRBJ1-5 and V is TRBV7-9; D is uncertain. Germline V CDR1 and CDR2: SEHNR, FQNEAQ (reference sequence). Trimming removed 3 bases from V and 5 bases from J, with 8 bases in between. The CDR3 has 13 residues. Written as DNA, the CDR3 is TGTGCCAGCAGCTTGACCCTGGATCAGCCCCAGCATTTT. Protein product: CASSLTLDQPQHF.

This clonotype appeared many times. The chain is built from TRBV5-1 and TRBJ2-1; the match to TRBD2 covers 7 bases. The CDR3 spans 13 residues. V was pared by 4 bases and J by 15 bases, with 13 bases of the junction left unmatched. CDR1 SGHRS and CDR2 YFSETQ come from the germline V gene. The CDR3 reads CASSPISAGVLFF. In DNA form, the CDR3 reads TGCGCCAGCAGCCCTATATCCGCGGGAGTTCTGTTCTTC.

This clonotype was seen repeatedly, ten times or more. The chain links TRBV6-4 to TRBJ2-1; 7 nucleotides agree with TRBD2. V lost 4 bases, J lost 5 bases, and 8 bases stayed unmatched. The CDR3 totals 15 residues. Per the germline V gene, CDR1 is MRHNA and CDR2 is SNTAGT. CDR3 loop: CASSGSSGINNEQFF. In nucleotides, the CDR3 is TGTGCCAGCAGTGGGTCTAGCGGAATTAACAATGAGCAGTTCTTC.

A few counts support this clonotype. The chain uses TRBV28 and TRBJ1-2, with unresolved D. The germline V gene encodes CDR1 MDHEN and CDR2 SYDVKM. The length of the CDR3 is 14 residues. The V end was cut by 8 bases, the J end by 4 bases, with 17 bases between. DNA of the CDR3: TGTGCCAGCTCAGAACTAGAGGCGCCCTATGGCTACACCTTC. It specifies CASSELEAPYGYTF.